A single sample is the source of the 12 T cell receptor beta chains below, sequenced in a study of blood T cells in healthy people across ages. A second PCR of roughly 6 to 12 cycles used a sample-barcoded 5' primer and a J-beta primer mix. MiXCR, applied by TCRdb to the 5' RACE reads, yields one record per CDR3 protein. The repertoire consists of more than 1.4 million distinct CDR3 sequences, with around 39% occurring once and the leading ten covering roughly 8.2%. The sequenced sample consisted of blood. Receptor source: a woman aged 18-30 years in good health.

This sequence joins TRBV4-1 and TRBJ2-1; TRBD2 aligns across 10 bases. In germline, CDR1 is MGHRA, CDR2 YSYEKL. After removal of 1 base from V and 6 bases from J, the junction contained 6 bases not matched to a gene. The CDR3 covers 16 residues. The CDR3 DNA reads as TGCGCCAGCAGCCAAGGTCAGCTAGCGGGAGCCAATGAGCAGTTCTTC. Its protein is CASSQGQLAGANEQFF.

The V and J genes are TRBV10-3 and TRBJ1-4; no firm D call. V was clipped by 4 bases and J by 6 bases, with 9 bases between them. The CDR3 consists of 13 residues. Germline CDR1 ENHRY, CDR2 SYGVKD. The CDR3 region is CAISVTLDEKLFF. For the CDR3, the DNA is TGTGCCATCAGTGTCACCCTGGATGAAAAACTGTTTTTT.

This clonotype was seen more than once but under ten times. The chain has TRBV29-1 and TRBJ2-3, with 7 nucleotides matching TRBD1. Germline values: CDR1 SQVTM, CDR2 ANQGSEA. The CDR3 has 16 amino acids. J gave up 4 bases and V 7 bases, and 17 bases lay outside the gene matches. CDR3 in amino acids: CSAKGAGHRMADTQYF. CDR3 DNA: TGCAGCGCCAAGGGGGCAGGCCACCGGATGGCAGATACGCAGTATTTT.

CDR3 in DNA: TGCAGTGCTCACTCGCCCTTCCTCGGGACCGCTCCCACAGATACGCAGTATTTT. Translation gives CSAHSPFLGTAPTDTQYF. The V and J genes are TRBV20-1 and TRBJ2-3; the D call may be TRBD1 or TRBD2 (5 bases each). The V and J ends lost 5 bases and 2 bases respectively, with 26 bases between them. Germline V gene sequence: CDR1 DFQATT, CDR2 SNEGSKA (reference sequence). This CDR3 region has 18 residues.

The CDR3 coding sequence is TGCAGCGCCGTTAACAGGGCAACATCCTCCTACGAGCAGTACTTC. This encodes CSAVNRATSSYEQYF. The chain links TRBV29-1 to TRBJ2-7, with D possibly TRBD1 on 6 matching bases. Germline loops: CDR1 SQVTM, CDR2 ANQGSEA. The CDR3 runs to 15 residues. Trimming took 7 bases from V and 0 from J, leaving 19 bases between them.

The chain carries TRBV11-2 and TRBJ2-7; TRBD1 matches at 7 bases. The CDR3 totals 19 residues. V gave up 5 bases and J gave up 0 bases; unmatched junction bases: 19. Germline V gene sequence: CDR1 SGHAT, CDR2 FQNNGV. For the CDR3, the DNA is TGTGCCAGCAGCCGTATAACAGGGGTGGTTCGCGGGCCCTCCTACGAGCAGTACTTC. Residues: CASSRITGVVRGPSYEQYF.

The J gene is TRBJ2-6, the V gene TRBV18; D gene ambiguous. There are 15 residues in the CDR3. The V gene lost 5 bases and the J gene lost 2 bases, with 10 bases spanning the gap. Per the germline V gene, CDR1 is KGHSH and CDR2 is LQKENI. CDR3 nucleotides: TGTGCCAGCTCATTCGACGTTGCTGGGGCCAACGTCCTGACTTTC. Residues: CASSFDVAGANVLTF.

The chain joins TRBV20-1 to TRBJ1-1; D is perhaps TRBD1 (6 bases). The germline CDR1 and CDR2 sequences are DFQATT and SNEGSKA (reference sequence). Trimming removed 6 bases at V and 2 bases at J, with 16 bases between. The CDR3 loop spans 14 amino acids. The CDR3 DNA is TGCAGTGCCCGGTGGGAGGGGGTAAACACTGAAGCTTTCTTT. Protein product: CSARWEGVNTEAFF.

The V call is TRBV20-1, the J call TRBJ1-1; 9 bases map to TRBD1. Germline V gives CDR1 DFQATT, CDR2 SNEGSKA (reference sequence). V was pared by 5 bases and J by 8 bases, with 12 bases of the junction left unmatched. This CDR3 has 14 residues. In DNA form, the CDR3 reads TGCAGTGCTGCCCCCGGGACAGGGTATGGAGAAGCTTTCTTT. Amino acids: CSAAPGTGYGEAFF.

The chain recombines TRBV20-1 with TRBJ1-1; D unresolved. This CDR3 comprises 15 residues. V was cut by 6 bases and J by 2 bases, with 19 bases left in between. Per germline, CDR1 DFQATT and CDR2 SNEGSKA (reference sequence). CDR3 coding DNA: TGCAGTGCCCGGCCCGGACCAATGGCAAACACTGAAGCTTTCTTT. Translated, it gives CSARPGPMANTEAFF.

The chain joins TRBV5-1 to TRBJ2-3; D possibly corresponds to TRBD1 (5 bases). CDR1 and CDR2 from the germline V gene are SGHRS and YFSETQ. The CDR3 is made up of 16 amino acids. Deletions cut 4 bases from V and 3 bases from J, with 18 bases between. As DNA, the CDR3 is TGCGCCAGCAGCGCAGGACACTCTACTAAAACAGATACGCAGTATTTT. Its translation is CASSAGHSTKTDTQYF. The whole variable domain, filled in from reference TRBV5-1 and TRBJ2-3, reads KAGVTQTPRYLIKTRGQQVTLSCSPISGHRSVSWYQQTPGQGLQFLFEYFSETQRNKGNFPGRFSGRQFSNSRSEMNVSTLELGDSALYLCASSAGHSTKTDTQYFGPGTRLTVL.

This clonotype occurred a few times. The chain combines TRBV4-1 with TRBJ2-7, with TRBD2 matching over 8 bases. The CDR3 extends over 15 amino acids. Germline CDR1 MGHRA, CDR2 YSYEKL. J lost 4 bases, V lost 1 base, and 6 bases had no gene match. The CDR3 reads CASSQGLAGLYEQYF. The CDR3 nucleotides are TGCGCCAGCAGCCAAGGGCTAGCGGGCCTTTACGAGCAGTACTTC.